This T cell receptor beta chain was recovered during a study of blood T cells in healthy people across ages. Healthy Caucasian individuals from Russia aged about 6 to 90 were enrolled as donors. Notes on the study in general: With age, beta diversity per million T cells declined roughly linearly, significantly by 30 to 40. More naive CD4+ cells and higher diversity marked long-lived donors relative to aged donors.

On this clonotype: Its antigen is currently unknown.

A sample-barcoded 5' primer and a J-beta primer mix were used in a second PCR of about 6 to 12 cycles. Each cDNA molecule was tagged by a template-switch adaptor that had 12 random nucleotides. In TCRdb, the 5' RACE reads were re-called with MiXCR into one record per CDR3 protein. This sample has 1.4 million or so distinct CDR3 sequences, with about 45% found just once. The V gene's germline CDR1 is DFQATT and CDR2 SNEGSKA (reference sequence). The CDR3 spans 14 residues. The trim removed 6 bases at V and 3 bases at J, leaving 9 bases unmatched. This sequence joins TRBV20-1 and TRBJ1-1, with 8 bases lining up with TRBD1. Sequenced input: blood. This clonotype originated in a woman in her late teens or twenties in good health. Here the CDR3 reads CSARTGLGDTEAFF. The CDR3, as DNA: TGCAGTGCCAGGACAGGGCTTGGGGACACTGAAGCTTTCTTT.